The clone carrying this TCR beta chain was observed a handful of times. Its specificity is unknown. The sample comes from a study of blood T cells in healthy people across ages. About the research overall: Template switching recovered approximately one barcoded beta molecule for every two T cells. Study-wide results and caveats: It was the long-lived donors that had more naive CD4+ cells and higher diversity than aged donors. PBMCs left unsorted prevented a conclusive naive versus antigen-experienced comparison.

V lost 8 bases and J lost 3, with 13 bases in between. The CDR3 has 14 residues. A second 7 to 11 cycle PCR used barcoded and J-beta primers. TCRdb analysed the 5' RACE reads with MiXCR anew, one entry per CDR3 protein. The repertoire holds just under 750,000 distinct CDR3 sequences, with about 20% as singletons. The sample taken for sequencing was blood. The TCR sequence derives from a man in his 70s in good health. The chain links TRBV12-3 or TRBV12-4 to TRBJ2-2; no definite D call. CDR3 residues: CASGEGRHTGELFF. CDR3 sequence (DNA): TGTGCCAGCGGTGAAGGTCGACACACCGGGGAGCTGTTTTTT.